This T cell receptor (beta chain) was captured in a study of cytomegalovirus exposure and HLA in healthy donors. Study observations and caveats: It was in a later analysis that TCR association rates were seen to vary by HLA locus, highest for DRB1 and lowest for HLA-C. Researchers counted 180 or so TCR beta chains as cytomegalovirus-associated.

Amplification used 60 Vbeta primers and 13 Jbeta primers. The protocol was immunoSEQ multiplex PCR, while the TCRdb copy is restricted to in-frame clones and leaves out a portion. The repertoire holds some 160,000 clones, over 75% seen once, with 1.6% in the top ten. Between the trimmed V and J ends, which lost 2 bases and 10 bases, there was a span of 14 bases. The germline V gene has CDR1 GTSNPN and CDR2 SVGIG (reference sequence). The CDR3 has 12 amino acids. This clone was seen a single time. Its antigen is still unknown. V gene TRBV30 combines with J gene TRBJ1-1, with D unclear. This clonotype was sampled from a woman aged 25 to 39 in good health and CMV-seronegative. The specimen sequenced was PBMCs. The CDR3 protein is CAWSHRGNRAFF. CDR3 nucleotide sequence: TGTGCCTGGAGTCACCGGGGTAATCGAGCTTTCTTT.